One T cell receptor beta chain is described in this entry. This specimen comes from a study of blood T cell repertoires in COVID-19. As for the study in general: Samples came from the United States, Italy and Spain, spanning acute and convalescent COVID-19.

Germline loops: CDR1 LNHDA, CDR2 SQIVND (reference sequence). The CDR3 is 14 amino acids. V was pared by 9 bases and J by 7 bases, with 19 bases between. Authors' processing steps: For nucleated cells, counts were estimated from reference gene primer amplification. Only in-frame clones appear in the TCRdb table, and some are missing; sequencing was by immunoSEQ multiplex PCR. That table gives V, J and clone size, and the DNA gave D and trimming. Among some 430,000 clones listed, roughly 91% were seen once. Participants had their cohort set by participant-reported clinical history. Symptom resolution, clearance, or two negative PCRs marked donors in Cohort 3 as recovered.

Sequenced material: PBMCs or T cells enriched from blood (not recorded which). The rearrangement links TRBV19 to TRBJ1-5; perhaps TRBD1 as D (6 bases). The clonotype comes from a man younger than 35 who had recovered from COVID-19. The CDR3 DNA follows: TGTGCCAGCACGCAGCCAGGGGAGGGCCAGCCCCAGCATTTT. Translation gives CASTQPGEGQPQHF.